One and the same sample provided the 16 T cell receptor beta chains below, sequenced in a study of blood T cell repertoires in COVID-19. The method was immunoSEQ multiplex PCR; TCRdb's version includes in-frame clones alone and lacks a portion of them. The sample shows 80,000 or so clones, 75% to 85% of them seen only once. The sequenced material came from peripheral blood. These receptor sequences come from an older woman with acute or convalescent COVID-19.

The chain links TRBV11-3 to TRBJ2-7; D perhaps matches TRBD1 (6 bases). Germline CDR1 and CDR2: SGHNT and YENEEA. This CDR3 contains 13 residues. V was cut by 5 bases and J by 7 bases, with 15 bases left in between. The CDR3 is CASSLDRLREQYF. CDR3 DNA: TGTGCCAGCAGCCTCGACAGGCTGAGGGAGCAGTACTTC.

The genes are TRBV6-1 and TRBJ1-1; 8 bases align to TRBD1. CDR1 is MNHNS, CDR2 SASEGT, per germline. Trimming removed 2 bases from V and 2 bases from J; junction bases left unmatched: 4. The CDR3 has 15 amino acids. CDR3 sequence reads: CASSEQGAANTEAFF. CDR3 coding DNA: TGTGCCAGCAGTGAACAGGGGGCTGCCAACACTGAAGCTTTCTTT.

V gene TRBV3-1 (or the pseudogene TRBV3-2) combines with J gene TRBJ2-1; 11 nucleotides agree with TRBD2. The germline gives CDR1 LGHDT, CDR2 YNNKEL (reference sequence). The CDR3 extends over 17 amino acids. V lost 1 base, J lost 8 bases, and 10 bases stayed unmatched. DNA for the CDR3: TGTGCCAGCAGCCAAGGACCTAGCGGGGGGACGGTCGATGAGCAGTTCTTC. It yields the protein CASSQGPSGGTVDEQFF.

V and J are TRBV7-8 and TRBJ1-1; no reliable D call. The V gene lost 5 bases and the J gene lost 6 bases, with 10 bases spanning the gap. Germline lookup yields CDR1 SGHVS and CDR2 FQNEAQ. CDR3 length: 12 amino acids. The CDR3 spells CASSLWSAEAFF. The CDR3 region has the DNA TGTGCCAGCAGCCTATGGAGCGCTGAAGCTTTCTTT. Looking up the rest from reference TRBV7-8 and TRBJ1-1 gives the full variable domain: GAGVSQSPRYKVAKRGQDVALRCDPISGHVSLFWYQQALGQGPEFLTYFQNEAQLDKSGLPSDRFFAERPEGSVSTLKIQRTQQEDSAVYLCASSLWSAEAFFGQGTRLTVV.

This clone was found once. The genes are TRBV6-5 and TRBJ1-2; D gene ambiguous. Trimming pared 0 bases from V and 10 bases from J, leaving 9 bases between. Germline-derived CDR1 and CDR2 are MNHEY and SVGAGI. The CDR3 is 12 residues long. CDR3 protein: CASSYSNGDYTF. CDR3 DNA: TGTGCCAGCAGTTACTCGAACGGAGACTACACCTTC.

The chain has TRBV9 and TRBJ2-5; 14 bases line up with TRBD2. The trim removed 4 bases at V and 1 base at J, leaving 6 bases unmatched. This CDR3 comprises 17 residues. From germline, CDR1 is SGDLS and CDR2 YYNGEE. The CDR3 region is CASSTLGLAGGQETQYF. In DNA form, the CDR3 reads TGTGCCAGCAGCACATTAGGACTAGCGGGGGGCCAAGAGACCCAGTACTTC. Full variable domain (rest looked up from reference TRBV9 and TRBJ2-5): DSGVTQTPKHLITATGQRVTLRCSPRSGDLSVYWYQQSLDQGLQFLIQYYNGEERAKGNILERFSAQQFPDLHSELNLSSLELGDSALYFCASSTLGLAGGQETQYFGPGTRLLVL.

This chain joins TRBV6-5 and TRBJ1-1; no clear D. The ends were cut back, 2 bases at V and 3 bases at J, with 10 bases in the middle. There are 14 residues in the CDR3. Germline V gives CDR1 MNHEY, CDR2 SVGAGI. CDR3 amino acids: CASSYGRKDTEAFF. CDR3 nucleotide sequence: TGTGCCAGCAGTTACGGGAGGAAGGACACTGAAGCTTTCTTT.

The chain joins TRBV19 to TRBJ1-1; TRBD1 is a possible D gene (6 bases). V was shortened by 1 base and J by 0 bases, with 9 bases between the two germline ends. This CDR3 has 15 residues. Germline V lookup: CDR1 LNHDA, CDR2 SQIVND (reference sequence). CDR3 sequence reads: CASSIVRGLNTEAFF. The CDR3 region has the DNA TGTGCCAGTAGTATAGTAAGGGGGTTGAACACTGAAGCTTTCTTT.

The rearrangement uses TRBV12-2 and TRBJ2-5; the tabulated D call, TRBD1, remains unverified against the DNA. TRBV12-2 is a listed pseudogene. The CDR3 has 14 residues. The CDR3 here is CASRLLQGPETQYF. The CDR3 DNA follows: TGTGCAAGTCGCTTACTACAGGGTCCAGAGACCCAGTACTTC.

The chain employs TRBV11-2 and TRBJ1-4; D gene uncertain. Germline CDR1 reads SGHAT; CDR2 reads FQNNGV. The CDR3 consists of 12 residues. V shed 3 bases and J shed 6 bases, with 5 bases lying between them. This CDR3 reads CASSFSDEKLFF. The CDR3 DNA sequence: TGTGCCAGCAGCTTTTCCGATGAAAAACTGTTTTTT. Variable domain in full (rest from reference TRBV11-2 and TRBJ1-4): EAGVAQSPRYKIIEKRQSVAFWCNPISGHATLYWYQQILGQGPKLLIQFQNNGVVDDSQLPKDRFSAERLKGVDSTLKIQPAKLEDSAVYLCASSFSDEKLFFGSGTQLSVL.

The chain couples TRBV7-2 to TRBJ1-1; 7 bases are a match to TRBD1. J gave up 3 bases and V 4 bases, and 20 bases lay outside the gene matches. CDR3 length: 19 residues. Per germline, CDR1 SGHTA and CDR2 FQGNSA. The CDR3 region has the DNA TGTGCCAGCAGCTCTCGACAGGGTATTAATTTAGACCCCTACACTGAAGCTTTCTTT. Translation gives CASSSRQGINLDPYTEAFF.

In its sample, this clone was seen once. The CDR3 coding sequence is TGTGCCAGCAGTCCCTGGGCCTCCTACAATGAGCAGTTCTTC. It yields the protein CASSPWASYNEQFF. The gene calls are TRBV27 and TRBJ2-1; D is unresolved. The CDR3 extends over 14 amino acids. CDR1 and CDR2 (germline): MNHEY, SMNVEV (reference sequence). The ends were cut back, 5 bases at V and 0 bases at J, with 8 bases in the middle.

The chain joins TRBV15 to TRBJ1-5; the D is unclear. V lost 3 bases and J 1 base, leaving 13 bases between the germline ends. Germline lookup yields CDR1 LNHNV and CDR2 YYDKDF (reference sequence). CDR3 length: 16 residues. As DNA, the CDR3 is TGTGCCACCAGCAGCTCTAACAGATTAAGCAATCAGCCCCAGCATTTT. This sequence encodes CATSSSNRLSNQPQHF. The full variable domain, its missing parts supplied by reference TRBV15 and TRBJ1-5, is DAMVIQNPRYQVTQFGKPVTLSCSQTLNHNVMYWYQQKSSQAPKLLFHYYDKDFNNEADTPDNFQSRRPNTSFCFLDIRSPGLGDTAMYLCATSSSNRLSNQPQHFGDGTRLSIL.

This chain uses TRBV9 with TRBJ2-7; D uncertain. V was trimmed by 4 bases and J by 2 bases, leaving 19 bases between them. Germline-derived CDR1 and CDR2 are SGDLS and YYNGEE. This CDR3 has 16 residues. CDR3 bases: TGTGCCAGCAGCCCCCGTGCGGCCCCCTTTACCTACGAGCAGTACTTC. Translation: CASSPRAAPFTYEQYF. Variable domain in full (rest from reference TRBV9 and TRBJ2-7): DSGVTQTPKHLITATGQRVTLRCSPRSGDLSVYWYQQSLDQGLQFLIQYYNGEERAKGNILERFSAQQFPDLHSELNLSSLELGDSALYFCASSPRAAPFTYEQYFGPGTRLTVT.

Written as DNA, the CDR3 is TGTGCCACCCTGACCGGGACAGGGAGGACTGAAGCTTTCTTT. It specifies CATLTGTGRTEAFF. This rearrangement joins TRBV10-3 to TRBJ1-1; TRBD1 matches 9 bases. V lost 10 bases to trimming and J lost 5 bases; unmatched junction nucleotides: 11. Germline-derived CDR1 and CDR2 are ENHRY and SYGVKD. CDR3 length: 14 amino acids.

In DNA form, the CDR3 reads TGTGCCAGCTCACCCAGAAAGGGATCAGGGGGCGGCTCTGGAAACACCATATATTTT. This gives the protein CASSPRKGSGGGSGNTIYF. This chain connects TRBV18 to TRBJ1-3; 8 bases match TRBD1. The length of the CDR3 is 19 residues. Germline V gene sequence: CDR1 KGHSH, CDR2 LQKENI. With V trimmed by 3 bases and J by 0 bases, 13 bases remained unmatched.